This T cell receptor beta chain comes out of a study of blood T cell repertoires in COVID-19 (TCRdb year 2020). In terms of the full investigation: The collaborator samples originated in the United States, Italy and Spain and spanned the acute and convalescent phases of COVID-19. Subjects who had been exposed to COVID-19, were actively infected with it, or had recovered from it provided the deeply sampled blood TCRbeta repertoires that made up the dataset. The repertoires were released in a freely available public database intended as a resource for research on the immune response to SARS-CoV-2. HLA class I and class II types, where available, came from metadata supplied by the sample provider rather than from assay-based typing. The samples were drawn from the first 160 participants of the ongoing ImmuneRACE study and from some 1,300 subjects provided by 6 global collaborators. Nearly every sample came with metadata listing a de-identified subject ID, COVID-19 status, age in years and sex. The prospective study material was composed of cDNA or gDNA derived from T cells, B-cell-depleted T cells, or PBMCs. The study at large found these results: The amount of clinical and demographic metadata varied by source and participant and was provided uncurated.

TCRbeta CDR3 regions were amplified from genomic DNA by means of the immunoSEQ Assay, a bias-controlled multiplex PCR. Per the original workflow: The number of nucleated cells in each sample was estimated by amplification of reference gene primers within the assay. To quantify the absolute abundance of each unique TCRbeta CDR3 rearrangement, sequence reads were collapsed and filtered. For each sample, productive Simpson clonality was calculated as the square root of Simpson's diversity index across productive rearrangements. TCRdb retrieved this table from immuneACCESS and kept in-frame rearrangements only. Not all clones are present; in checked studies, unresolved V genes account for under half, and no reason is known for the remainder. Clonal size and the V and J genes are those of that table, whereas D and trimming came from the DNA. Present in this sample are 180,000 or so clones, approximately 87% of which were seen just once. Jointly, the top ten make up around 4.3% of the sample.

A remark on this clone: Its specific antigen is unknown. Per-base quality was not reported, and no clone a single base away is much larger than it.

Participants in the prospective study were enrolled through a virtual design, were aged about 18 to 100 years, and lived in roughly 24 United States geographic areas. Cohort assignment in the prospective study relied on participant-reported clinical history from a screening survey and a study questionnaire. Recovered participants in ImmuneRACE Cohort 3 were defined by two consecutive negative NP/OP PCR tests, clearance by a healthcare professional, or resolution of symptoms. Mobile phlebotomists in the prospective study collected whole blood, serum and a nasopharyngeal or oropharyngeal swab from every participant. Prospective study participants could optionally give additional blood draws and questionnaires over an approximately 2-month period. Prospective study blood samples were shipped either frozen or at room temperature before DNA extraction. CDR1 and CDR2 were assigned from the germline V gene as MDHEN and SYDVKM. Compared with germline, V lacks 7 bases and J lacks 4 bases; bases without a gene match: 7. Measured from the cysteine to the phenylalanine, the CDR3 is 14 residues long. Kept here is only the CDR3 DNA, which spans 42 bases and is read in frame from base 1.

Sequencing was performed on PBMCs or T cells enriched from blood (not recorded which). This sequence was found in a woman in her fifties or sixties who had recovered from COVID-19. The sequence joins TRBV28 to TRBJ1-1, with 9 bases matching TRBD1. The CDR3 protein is CASITGGSGTEAFF. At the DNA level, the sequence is TGTGCCAGCATAACAGGGGGCTCGGGCACTGAAGCTTTCTTT.